What follows are 3 T cell receptor beta chains derived from one specimen sequenced in a study of control samples from healthy donors and cancer patients. Using immunoSEQ multiplex PCR, the repertoire was profiled, and TCRdb retains in-frame clones only, with some absent. The sample shows about 130,000 clones, about 94% of them seen only once. Sequencing was done on a sample of PBMCs. The receptors derive from a man between 60 and 75 years old with colorectal cancer.

The chain links TRBV18 to TRBJ2-3; TRBD1 agrees at 8 bases. The junction had 7 bases not matched to a gene; V was cut back by 1 base and J by 4 bases. CDR1 is KGHSH and CDR2 is LQKENI in the germline V gene. The CDR3 is made up of 16 amino acids. The CDR3 loop is CASSPRTGSSADTQYF. The CDR3 DNA sequence: TGTGCCAGCTCACCACGGACAGGGAGTAGCGCAGATACGCAGTATTTT. The full variable domain, its missing parts supplied by reference TRBV18 and TRBJ2-3, is NAGVMQNPRHLVRRRGQEARLRCSPMKGHSHVYWYRQLPEEGLKFMVYLQKENIIDESGMPKERFSAEFPKEGPSILRIQQVVRGDSAAYFCASSPRTGSSADTQYFGPGTRLTVL.

The chain combines TRBV9 with TRBJ2-1; TRBD2 matches at 7 bases. V trimming: 1 base; J trimming: 5 bases; junction bases outside the gene matches: 6. CDR1 and CDR2 (germline): SGDLS, YYNGEE. The CDR3 has 15 residues. The CDR3 is CASSVSLAANNEQFF. As DNA, the CDR3 is TGTGCCAGCAGCGTAAGCCTAGCGGCCAACAATGAGCAGTTCTTC.

This chain links TRBV25-1 with TRBJ1-1; D is ambiguous. Per the germline V gene, CDR1 is MGHDK and CDR2 is SYGVNS. This CDR3 has 13 amino acids. Trimming left V 6 bases short and J 3 bases short, with 11 bases between. CDR3 amino acids: CASRDEIHTEAFF. The CDR3 DNA sequence: TGTGCCAGCAGGGACGAAATACACACTGAAGCTTTCTTT.